This TCR beta chain was sequenced in a study of blood T cell repertoires in COVID-19. Data came from immunoSEQ multiplex PCR; TCRdb stores just in-frame clones and leaves some out. The sample holds hundreds of thousands of clones, more than 80% seen once. The CDR3 covers 13 residues. The germline V gene has CDR1 SGHTA and CDR2 FQGTGA. With 5 bases clipped from V and 5 bases from J, the junction kept 5 bases outside the gene matches. The sequence was obtained from an elderly woman with COVID-19, enrolled during active disease. V usage is TRBV7-3 and J usage is TRBJ1-2, with 7 bases lining up with TRBD1. The sequencing input was peripheral blood. In DNA, the CDR3 is TGTGCCAGCAGCCAAGAGGGACAGTATGGCTACACCTTC. This gives the protein CASSQEGQYGYTF.